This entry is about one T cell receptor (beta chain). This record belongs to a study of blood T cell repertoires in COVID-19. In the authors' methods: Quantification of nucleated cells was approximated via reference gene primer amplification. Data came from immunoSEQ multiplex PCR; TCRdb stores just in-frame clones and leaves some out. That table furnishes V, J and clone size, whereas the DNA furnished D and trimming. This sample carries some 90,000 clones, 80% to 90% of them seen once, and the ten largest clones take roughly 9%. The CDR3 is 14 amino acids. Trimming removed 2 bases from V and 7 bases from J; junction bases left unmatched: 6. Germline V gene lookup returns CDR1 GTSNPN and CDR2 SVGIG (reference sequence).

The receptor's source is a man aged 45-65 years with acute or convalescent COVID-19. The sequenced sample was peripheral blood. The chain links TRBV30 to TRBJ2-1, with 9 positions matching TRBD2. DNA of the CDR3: TGTGCCTGGAGTAGGTTAGCGGGGGTTAATGAGCAGTTCTTC. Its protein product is CAWSRLAGVNEQFF.